This entry is about one TCR beta chain. The CDR3 extends over 14 amino acids. Trimming cost V 3 bases and J 2 bases, with 10 bases left between them. Germline loops: CDR1 WNHNN, CDR2 SYGVQD (reference sequence). The data derive from a study of blood T cell repertoires in COVID-19. Across the study: Samples of COVID-19 (acute and convalescent) were obtained from the United States, Italy and Spain. PBMCs, B-cell-depleted T cells, or T cells provided the cDNA or gDNA that made up the material.

Methods used by the authors: Amplification of reference gene primers provided the estimated nucleated cell counts. Clones were read by immunoSEQ multiplex PCR, and TCRdb kept only the in-frame ones, dropping some. V, J and clone size were drawn from that table, and D and trimming were deduced from the DNA. The table records 210,000 or so clones, about 83% of them present only once. What was sequenced was peripheral blood. The TCR originated in a woman aged 45-65 years with active or convalescent COVID-19. The V call is TRBV10-1, the J call TRBJ1-2; D possibly corresponds to TRBD1 (6 bases). For the CDR3, the DNA is TGCGCCAGCAGTGATCATACAGGGAACTATGGCTACACCTTC. Translating gives CASSDHTGNYGYTF.